One and the same sample provided the 13 T cell receptor beta chains below, sequenced in a study of blood T cell repertoires in COVID-19. This table comes from immunoSEQ multiplex PCR, and its TCRdb copy is limited to in-frame clones, with some not included. The table has approximately 160,000 clones, around 80% seen once. The sequencing sample was made of peripheral blood. These receptor sequences come from a man aged 55 to 69 with active or convalescent COVID-19.

The chain links TRBV15 to TRBJ1-5; D is perhaps TRBD1 (6 bases). The V gene lost 0 bases and the J gene lost 1 base, with 10 bases spanning the gap. The germline V gene encodes CDR1 LNHNV and CDR2 YYDKDF (reference sequence). This CDR3 spans 16 amino acids. CDR3 sequence reads: CATSRDPGQSNQPQHF. CDR3 nucleotides: TGTGCCACCAGCAGAGATCCCGGACAGAGCAATCAGCCCCAGCATTTT.

V usage is TRBV2 and J usage is TRBJ2-5; 9 nucleotides align to TRBD2. The germline V gene encodes CDR1 SNHLY and CDR2 FYNNEI. Trimming removed 11 bases from V and 4 bases from J; junction bases left unmatched: 8. CDR3 length equals 13 residues. The CDR3 coding sequence is TGTGCCTCGTTGCGGGGGGGGAGAGAGACCCAGTACTTC. It is translated as CASLRGGRETQYF.

The rearrangement joins TRBV5-1 to TRBJ2-7; TRBD2 matches at 8 bases. This CDR3 contains 17 residues. Trimming removed 3 bases from V and 0 bases from J; junction bases left unmatched: 11. In germline, CDR1 is SGHRS, CDR2 YFSETQ. CDR3: CASSSSAGGGTSYEQYF. The CDR3 nucleotides are TGCGCCAGCAGCTCGAGTGCTGGCGGGGGGACCTCCTACGAGCAGTACTTC.

The chain carries TRBV3-1 (or the pseudogene TRBV3-2) and TRBJ1-5; tentative D call: TRBD1 (5 bases). CDR3 length: 15 residues. Germline assignment: CDR1 LGHDT and CDR2 YNNKEL (reference sequence). The germline V and J ends were trimmed by 4 bases and 1 base, with 11 bases remaining between them. The CDR3 DNA follows: TGTGCCAGCAGCCGGGGGGACCAGAGCAATCAGCCCCAGCATTTT. Translation gives CASSRGDQSNQPQHF.

For the CDR3, the DNA is TGTGCCACCCAGGACAGGGGGTTTGGTGAGCAGTTCTTC. Translated: CATQDRGFGEQFF. This chain joins TRBV24-1 and TRBJ2-1; TRBD1 agrees at 10 bases. Germline CDR1 reads KGHDR; CDR2 reads SFDVKD. The CDR3 has 13 amino acids. Losses at the gene ends were 9 bases for V and 9 bases for J; bases not matched to a gene: 7.

In the case of this clone: The sample has other DNA sequences that encode this CDR3 too. V gene TRBV19 combines with J gene TRBJ2-5; D is perhaps TRBD1 (6 bases). The CDR3 sequence is 13 residues long. The germline gives CDR1 LNHDA, CDR2 SQIVND (reference sequence). V dropped 0 bases and J dropped 5 bases, with 7 bases sitting between them. CDR3 DNA: TGTGCCAGTAGTATAGACAGGGGCGAGACCCAGTACTTC. Amino acid sequence: CASSIDRGETQYF.

The chain is built from TRBV5-6 and TRBJ1-1; perhaps TRBD1 as D (5 bases). V dropped 2 bases and J dropped 4 bases, with 12 bases sitting between them. The CDR3 has 14 residues. The germline CDR1 and CDR2 sequences are SGHDT and YYEEEE. The CDR3 loop reads CASSFRGGFTEAFF. In DNA form, the CDR3 reads TGTGCCAGCAGCTTTCGCGGGGGTTTCACTGAAGCTTTCTTT.

The chain has TRBV7-3 and TRBJ2-3; 7 positions match TRBD2. The CDR3 has 15 residues. CDR1 and CDR2 (germline): SGHTA, FQGTGA. Unmatched junction bases numbered 8, after V lost 6 bases and J lost 2 bases. The CDR3 sequence: CASRGLAESTDTQYF. Here the CDR3 DNA reads TGTGCCAGCAGGGGGCTAGCGGAATCCACAGATACGCAGTATTTT. Variable domain in full (rest from reference TRBV7-3 and TRBJ2-3): GAGVSQTPSNKVTEKGKYVELRCDPISGHTALYWYRQSLGQGPEFLIYFQGTGAADDSGLPNDRFFAVRPEGSVSTLKIQRTERGDSAVYLCASRGLAESTDTQYFGPGTRLTVL.

This clone was seen a handful of times. The CDR3 DNA reads TGTGCCAGCTCAACTGGGCAGGGCTCCTACGAGCAGTACTTC. The encoded protein is CASSTGQGSYEQYF. V and J are TRBV4-2 and TRBJ2-7; D may be TRBD1 (5 bases). The germline V and J ends were trimmed by 8 bases and 0 bases, with 14 bases remaining between them. Germline V lookup: CDR1 LGHNA, CDR2 YNFKEQ. This CDR3 contains 14 residues.

This sequence joins TRBV23-1 and TRBJ2-3; no reliable D call. TRBV23-1 is reported as an ORF; its role is uncertain. The CDR3 spans 15 residues. V was shortened by 1 base and J by 2 bases, with 10 bases between the two germline ends. The CDR3 DNA is TGCGCCAGCAGTCAATATGACACCTCCACAGATACGCAGTATTTT. It specifies CASSQYDTSTDTQYF.

This chain connects TRBV28 to TRBJ2-1, with 8 bases fitting TRBD2. CDR1 is MDHEN, CDR2 SYDVKM, per germline. Trimming took 7 bases from V and 8 from J; bases not matched to a gene: 10. The CDR3 sequence is 14 residues long. The DNA for the CDR3 is TGTGCCAGCAACGAAGCGGGAGAGTCAGATGAGCAGTTCTTC. This codes for CASNEAGESDEQFF.

This chain links TRBV27 with TRBJ2-3; 7 positions agree with TRBD2. Germline trimming cut 0 bases from V and 3 bases from J; bases unmatched to any gene: 3. CDR3 length equals 15 residues. The germline V gene has CDR1 MNHEY and CDR2 SMNVEV (reference sequence). The CDR3: CASSLSDGRTDTQYF. Written as DNA, the CDR3 is TGTGCCAGCAGTTTATCGGACGGGAGGACAGATACGCAGTATTTT.

This clone has only a few counts. This rearrangement joins TRBV5-1 to TRBJ2-2; 10 bases agree with TRBD2. V shed 1 base, J shed 0 bases, and the junction held 0 bases outside the gene matches. The CDR3 is 16 amino acids. The germline gives CDR1 SGHRS, CDR2 YFSETQ. Here the CDR3 reads CASSLTSGANTGELFF. CDR3 coding DNA: TGCGCCAGCAGCTTGACTAGCGGGGCGAACACCGGGGAGCTGTTTTTT.